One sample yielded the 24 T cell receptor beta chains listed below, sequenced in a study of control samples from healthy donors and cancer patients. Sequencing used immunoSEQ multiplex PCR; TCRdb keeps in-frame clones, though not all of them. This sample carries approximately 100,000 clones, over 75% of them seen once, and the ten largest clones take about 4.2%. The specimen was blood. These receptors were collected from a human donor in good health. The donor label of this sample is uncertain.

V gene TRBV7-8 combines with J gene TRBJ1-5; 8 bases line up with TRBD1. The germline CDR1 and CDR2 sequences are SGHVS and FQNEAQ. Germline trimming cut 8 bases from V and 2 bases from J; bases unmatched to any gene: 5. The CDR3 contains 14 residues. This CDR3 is CASCGQGGNQPQHF. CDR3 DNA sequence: TGTGCCAGCTGCGGACAGGGTGGCAATCAGCCCCAGCATTTT.

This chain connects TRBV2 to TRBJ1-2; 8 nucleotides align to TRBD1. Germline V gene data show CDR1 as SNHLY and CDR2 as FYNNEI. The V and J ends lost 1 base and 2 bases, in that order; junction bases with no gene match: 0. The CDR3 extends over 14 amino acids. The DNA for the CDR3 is TGTGCCAGCAGTGAAGACAGGGGGAACTATGGCTACACCTTC. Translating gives CASSEDRGNYGYTF.

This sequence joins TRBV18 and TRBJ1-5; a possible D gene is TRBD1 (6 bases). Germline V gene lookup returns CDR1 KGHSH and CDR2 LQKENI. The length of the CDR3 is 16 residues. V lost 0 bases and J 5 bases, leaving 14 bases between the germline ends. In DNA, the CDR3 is TGTGCCAGCTCACCACCGAGTGGGGGCGACGATCAGCCCCAGCATTTT. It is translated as CASSPPSGGDDQPQHF.

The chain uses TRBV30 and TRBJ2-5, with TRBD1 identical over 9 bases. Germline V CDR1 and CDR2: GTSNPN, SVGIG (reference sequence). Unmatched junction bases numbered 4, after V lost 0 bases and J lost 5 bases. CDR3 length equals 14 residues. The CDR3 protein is CAWSVGTGRETQYF. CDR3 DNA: TGTGCCTGGAGTGTTGGGACAGGGAGGGAGACCCAGTACTTC.

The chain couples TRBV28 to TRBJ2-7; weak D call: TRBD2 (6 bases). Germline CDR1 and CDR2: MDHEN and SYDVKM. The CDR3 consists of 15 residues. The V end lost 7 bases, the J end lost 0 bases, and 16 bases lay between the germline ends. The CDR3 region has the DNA TGTGCCAGCACCTTCAGCGGGCCCAACTCCTACGAGCAGTACTTC. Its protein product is CASTFSGPNSYEQYF.

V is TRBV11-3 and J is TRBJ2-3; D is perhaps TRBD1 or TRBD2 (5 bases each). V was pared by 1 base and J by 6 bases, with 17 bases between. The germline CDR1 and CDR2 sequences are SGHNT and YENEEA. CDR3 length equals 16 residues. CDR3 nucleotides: TGTGCCAGCAGCTTAGGGGCGTGGGACCCCCAGGATACGCAGTATTTT. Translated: CASSLGAWDPQDTQYF.

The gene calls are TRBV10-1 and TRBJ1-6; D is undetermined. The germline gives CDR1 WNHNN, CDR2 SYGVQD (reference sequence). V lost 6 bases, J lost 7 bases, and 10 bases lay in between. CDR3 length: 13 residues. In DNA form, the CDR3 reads TGCGCCAGCAGGGAGACCTCAAATTCACCCCTCCACTTT. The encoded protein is CASRETSNSPLHF.

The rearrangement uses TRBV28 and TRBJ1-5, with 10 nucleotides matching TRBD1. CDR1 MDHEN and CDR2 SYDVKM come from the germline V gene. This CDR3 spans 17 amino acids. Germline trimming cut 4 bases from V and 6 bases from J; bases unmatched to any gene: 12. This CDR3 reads CASSSRDRGGGSQPQHF. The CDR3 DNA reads TGTGCCAGCAGTTCCCGGGACAGGGGAGGAGGGTCTCAGCCCCAGCATTTT. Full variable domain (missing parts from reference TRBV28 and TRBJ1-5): DVKVTQSSRYLVKRTGEKVFLECVQDMDHENMFWYRQDPGLGLRLIYFSYDVKMKEKGDIPEGYSVSREKKERFSLILESASTNQTSMYLCASSSRDRGGGSQPQHFGDGTRLSIL.

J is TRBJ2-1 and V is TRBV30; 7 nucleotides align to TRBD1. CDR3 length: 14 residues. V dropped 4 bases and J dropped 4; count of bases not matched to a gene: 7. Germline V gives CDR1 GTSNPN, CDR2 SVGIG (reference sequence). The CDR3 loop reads CAWKLGDRYNEQFF. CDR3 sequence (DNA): TGTGCCTGGAAACTTGGGGACAGATACAATGAGCAGTTCTTC.

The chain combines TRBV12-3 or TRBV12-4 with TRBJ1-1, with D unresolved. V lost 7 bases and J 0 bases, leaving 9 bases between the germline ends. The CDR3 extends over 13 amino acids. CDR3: CASNRFMNTEAFF. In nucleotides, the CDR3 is TGTGCCAGCAATCGGTTTATGAACACTGAAGCTTTCTTT.

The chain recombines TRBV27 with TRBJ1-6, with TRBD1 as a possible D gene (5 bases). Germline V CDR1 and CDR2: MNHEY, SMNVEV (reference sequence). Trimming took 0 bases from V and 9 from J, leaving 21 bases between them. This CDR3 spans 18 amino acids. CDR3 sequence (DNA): TGTGCCAGCAGTTTATCACTCTGGAGGGTTTCTGGGGGTTCACCCCTCCACTTT. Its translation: CASSLSLWRVSGGSPLHF.

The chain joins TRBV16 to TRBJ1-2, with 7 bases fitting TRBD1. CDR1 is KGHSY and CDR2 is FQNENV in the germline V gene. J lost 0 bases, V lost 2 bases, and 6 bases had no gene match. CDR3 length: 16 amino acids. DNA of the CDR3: TGTGCCAGCAGCCAACAGGGGGAAGGGACTAACTATGGCTACACCTTC. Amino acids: CASSQQGEGTNYGYTF.

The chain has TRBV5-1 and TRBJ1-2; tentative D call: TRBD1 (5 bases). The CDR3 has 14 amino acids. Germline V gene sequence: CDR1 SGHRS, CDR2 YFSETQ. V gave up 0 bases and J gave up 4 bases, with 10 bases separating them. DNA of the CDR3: TGCGCCAGCAGCTTGGAGGCAGGGTCCTATGGCTACACCTTC. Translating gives CASSLEAGSYGYTF.

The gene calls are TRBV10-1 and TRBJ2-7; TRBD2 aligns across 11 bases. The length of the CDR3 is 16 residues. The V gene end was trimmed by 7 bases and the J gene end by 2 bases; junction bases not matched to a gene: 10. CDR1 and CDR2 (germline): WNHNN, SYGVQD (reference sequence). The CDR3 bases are TGCGCCAGCATCTCCTTAGCGGGGGGGGGTACCTACGAGCAGTACGTC. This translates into CASISLAGGGTYEQYV.

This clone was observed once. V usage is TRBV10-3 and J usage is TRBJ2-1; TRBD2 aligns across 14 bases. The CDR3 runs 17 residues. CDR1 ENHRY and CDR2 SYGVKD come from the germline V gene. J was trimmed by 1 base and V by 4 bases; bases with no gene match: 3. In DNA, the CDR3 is TGTGCCATCAGTGCTGGACTAGCGGGGGGTTCCTACAATGAGCAGTTCTTC. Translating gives CAISAGLAGGSYNEQFF.

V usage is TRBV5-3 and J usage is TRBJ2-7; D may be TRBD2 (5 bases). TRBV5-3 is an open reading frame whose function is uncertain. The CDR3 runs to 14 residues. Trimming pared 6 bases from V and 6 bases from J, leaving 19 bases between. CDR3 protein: CARTPRRFSGEQYF. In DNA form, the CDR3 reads TGTGCCAGAACCCCCCGGAGGTTTTCGGGCGAGCAGTACTTC.

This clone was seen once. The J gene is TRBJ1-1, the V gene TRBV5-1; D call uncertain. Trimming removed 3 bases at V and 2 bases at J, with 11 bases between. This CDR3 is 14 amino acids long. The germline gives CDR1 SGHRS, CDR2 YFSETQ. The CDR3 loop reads CASSSTRRNTEAFF. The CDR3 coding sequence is TGCGCCAGCAGCTCAACCAGACGAAACACTGAAGCTTTCTTT.

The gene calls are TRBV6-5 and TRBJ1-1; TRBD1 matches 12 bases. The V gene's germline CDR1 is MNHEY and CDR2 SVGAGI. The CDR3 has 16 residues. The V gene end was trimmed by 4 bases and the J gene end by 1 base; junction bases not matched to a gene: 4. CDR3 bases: TGTGCCAGCAGTTGGGACAGGGGGCTGGGGAACACTGAAGCTTTCTTT. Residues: CASSWDRGLGNTEAFF.

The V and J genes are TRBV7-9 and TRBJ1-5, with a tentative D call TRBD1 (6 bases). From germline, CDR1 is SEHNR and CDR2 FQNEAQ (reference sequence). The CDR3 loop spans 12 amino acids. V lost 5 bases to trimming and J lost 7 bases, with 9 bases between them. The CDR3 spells CASSQGWQPQHF. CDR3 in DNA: TGTGCCAGCAGCCAGGGGTGGCAGCCCCAGCATTTT.

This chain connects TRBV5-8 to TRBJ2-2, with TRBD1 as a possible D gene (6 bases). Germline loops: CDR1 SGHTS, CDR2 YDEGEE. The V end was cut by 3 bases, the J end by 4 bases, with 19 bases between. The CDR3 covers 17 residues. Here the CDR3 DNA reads TGTGCCAGCAGCTCCCTTCGGGGCCGGGACATCACCGGGGAGCTGTTTTTT. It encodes CASSSLRGRDITGELFF.

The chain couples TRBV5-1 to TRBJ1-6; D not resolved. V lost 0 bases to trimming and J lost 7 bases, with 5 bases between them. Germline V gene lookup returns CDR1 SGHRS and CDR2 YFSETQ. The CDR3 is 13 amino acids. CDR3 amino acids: CASSLASNSPLHF. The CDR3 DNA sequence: TGCGCCAGCAGCTTGGCGTCCAATTCACCCCTCCACTTT.

The CDR3, as DNA: TGTGCCAGCAGCGCCCGCCGAGGGGGCGCTTATCAGCCCCAGCATTTT. Residues: CASSARRGGAYQPQHF. V is TRBV7-8 and J is TRBJ1-5; 7 bases agree with TRBD1. After removal of 5 bases from V and 5 bases from J, the junction contained 12 bases not matched to a gene. The germline V gene encodes CDR1 SGHVS and CDR2 FQNEAQ. There are 16 residues in the CDR3.

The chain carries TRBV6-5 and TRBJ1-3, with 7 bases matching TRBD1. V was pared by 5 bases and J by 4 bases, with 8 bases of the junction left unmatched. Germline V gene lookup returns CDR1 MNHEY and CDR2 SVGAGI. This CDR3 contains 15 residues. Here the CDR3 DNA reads TGTGCCAGCAGTACCCGACAGGGTCGAGGAAACACCATATATTTT. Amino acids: CASSTRQGRGNTIYF.

The CDR3 nucleotides read TGTGCCAGCAGCTTACGTCCTCGCGGCGCGAACACCGGGGAGCTGTTTTTT. It codes for CASSLRPRGANTGELFF. The gene calls are TRBV11-2 and TRBJ2-2; no firm D call. Germline values: CDR1 SGHAT, CDR2 FQNNGV. Between the trimmed V and J ends, which lost 2 bases and 0 bases, there was a span of 13 bases. CDR3 length: 17 amino acids.